The clone carrying this T cell receptor (beta chain) was detected a few times. Its antigen is not known. Construction of TCR beta libraries was performed using quantitative 5'-RACE with molecular barcodes. TCRdb re-derived calls from the 5' RACE reads in MiXCR, one entry per CDR3 protein. The profile shows more than 600,000 distinct CDR3 sequences, under 20% of them singletons. This entry is derived from a study of CD8 T cells in ankylosing spondylitis. The study's findings and limits: Peripheral blood held disease-linked clones only at relatively low frequency, and these were CD8+. Earlier authors reported some of these motif variants in reactive arthritis synovial fluid and blood. The clones that were linked to disease were reported to be significantly enriched in matched synovial fluid samples from ankylosing spondylitis patients. Blood of patients with ankylosing spondylitis appeared to be characterized by a TCR beta motif of about 8 highly homologous variants.

The CDR3 has 13 residues. V was shortened by 2 bases and J by 3 bases, with 9 bases between the two germline ends. CDR1 and CDR2 from the germline V gene are SGHRS and YFSETQ. This receptor was identified in a male donor with ankylosing spondylitis. The sequencing sample was made of blood, either unsorted or a sorted T cell fraction (not recorded which). The chain links TRBV5-1 to TRBJ2-7; D possibly corresponds to TRBD2 (5 bases). CDR3: CASSLHGVYEQYF. CDR3 DNA: TGCGCCAGCAGCTTACACGGGGTCTACGAGCAGTACTTC.